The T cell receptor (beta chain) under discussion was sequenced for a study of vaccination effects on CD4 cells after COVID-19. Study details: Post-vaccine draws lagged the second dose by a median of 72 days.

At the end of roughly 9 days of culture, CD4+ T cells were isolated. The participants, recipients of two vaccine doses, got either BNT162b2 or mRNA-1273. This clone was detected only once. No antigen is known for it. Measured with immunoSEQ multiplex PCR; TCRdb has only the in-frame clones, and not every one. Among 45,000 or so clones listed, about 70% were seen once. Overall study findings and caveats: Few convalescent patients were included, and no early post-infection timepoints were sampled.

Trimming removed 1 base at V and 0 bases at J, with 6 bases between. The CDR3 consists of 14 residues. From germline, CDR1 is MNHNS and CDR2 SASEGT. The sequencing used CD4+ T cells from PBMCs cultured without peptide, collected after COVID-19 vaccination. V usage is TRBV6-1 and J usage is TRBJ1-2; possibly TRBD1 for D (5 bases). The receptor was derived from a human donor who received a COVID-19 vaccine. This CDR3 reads CASSEVRANYGYTF. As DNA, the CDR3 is TGTGCCAGCAGTGAAGTCAGGGCTAACTATGGCTACACCTTC.